These T cell receptor beta chains were read from a single sample in a study of regulatory T cells in long-lasting Graves disease. Using its own MiXCR run on the multiplex PCR reads, TCRdb lists one record per CDR3 protein. The sample carries 620,000 or so distinct CDR3 sequences, about 16% recorded once. A further study also used this sample, focusing on T cells in Graves' hyperthyroidism and ophthalmopathy.

The sequences come from peripheral blood mononuclear cells (PBMCs), collected at new diagnosis, from a patient treated with antithyroid drugs. The receptors stem from a woman younger than 45 with Graves disease. Each CDR3 is given with its conserved first and last residue. The order of the fields is D gene, V gene, CDR3 length, J gene, clone size, CDR3 DNA, CDR3 protein. A D gene is named only where the DNA matches it firmly. Size values are once, few and many counts, or a class for expanded clones, and some rows have none.

D gene: TRBD2
V gene: TRBV6-5
CDR3 length: 17
J gene: TRBJ2-1
clone size: few
CDR3 DNA: TGTGCCAGCAGTTACTCGGCTAGCGGGAGCTCCTACAATGAGCAGTTCTTC
CDR3 protein: CASSYSASGSSYNEQFF

D gene: .
V gene: TRBV19
CDR3 length: 15
J gene: TRBJ2-1
clone size: few
CDR3 DNA: TGTGCCAGTAGTATAAAACCGAGCTCCTACAATGAGCAGTTCTTC
CDR3 protein: CASSIKPSSYNEQFF

D gene: .
V gene: TRBV19
CDR3 length: 11
J gene: TRBJ2-7
clone size: .
CDR3 DNA: TGTGCCAGTAGTATAAAGGGCGAGCAGTACTTC
CDR3 protein: CASSIKGEQYF

D gene: .
V gene: TRBV6-2/TRBV6-3
CDR3 length: 14
J gene: TRBJ2-7
clone size: .
CDR3 DNA: TGTGCCACCATGGGGTCAGGGTTTAACTACGAGCAGTACTTC
CDR3 protein: CATMGSGFNYEQYF

D gene: .
V gene: TRBV29-1
CDR3 length: 14
J gene: TRBJ1-2
clone size: .
CDR3 DNA: TGCAGCGTTGAAGATCAGGGAGGGCCTTATGGCTACACCTTC
CDR3 protein: CSVEDQGGPYGYTF

D gene: TRBD2
V gene: TRBV24-1
CDR3 length: 17
J gene: TRBJ2-1
clone size: once
CDR3 DNA: TGTGCCACCAGTGATTCCTCTCGGCTAGCGGGAGGGGATGAGCAGTTCTTC
CDR3 protein: CATSDSSRLAGGDEQFF

D gene: TRBD1
V gene: TRBV12-3/TRBV12-4
CDR3 length: 15
J gene: TRBJ2-2
clone size: .
CDR3 DNA: TGTGCCAGCATCATCCTACACAGGGGACCCGGGGAGCTGTTTTTT
CDR3 protein: CASIILHRGPGELFF

D gene: TRBD2
V gene: TRBV7-2
CDR3 length: 17
J gene: TRBJ2-3
clone size: .
CDR3 DNA: TGTGCCAGCAGCTACTCTCATAGCGGGAGGGGGTTTGATACGCAGTATTTT
CDR3 protein: CASSYSHSGRGFDTQYF

D gene: .
V gene: TRBV6-5
CDR3 length: 15
J gene: TRBJ2-5
clone size: .
CDR3 DNA: TGTGCCAGCAGTTACGGGAGGGGGGGAAAAGAGACCCAGTACTTC
CDR3 protein: CASSYGRGGKETQYF

D gene: .
V gene: TRBV28
CDR3 length: 14
J gene: TRBJ1-6
clone size: many
CDR3 DNA: TGTGCCAGCAGTTTACAAGGGGCAGGATCACCCCTCCACTTT
CDR3 protein: CASSLQGAGSPLHF

D gene: .
V gene: TRBV7-3
CDR3 length: 15
J gene: TRBJ1-3
clone size: many
CDR3 DNA: TGTGCCAGCAGCTCTAGCGGTGGCTCTGGAAACACCATATATTTT
CDR3 protein: CASSSSGGSGNTIYF

D gene: .
V gene: TRBV13
CDR3 length: 15
J gene: TRBJ2-1
clone size: once
CDR3 DNA: TGTGCCAGCAGTGTTAGTGTCTGGGGTAAAAATGAGCAGTTCTTC
CDR3 protein: CASSVSVWGKNEQFF

D gene: .
V gene: TRBV19
CDR3 length: 15
J gene: TRBJ1-1
clone size: few
CDR3 DNA: TGTGCCAGTAGTATCGTTTGGGGAGGGGGCACTGAAGCTTTCTTT
CDR3 protein: CASSIVWGGGTEAFF

D gene: .
V gene: TRBV7-3
CDR3 length: 16
J gene: TRBJ2-3
clone size: few
CDR3 DNA: TGTGCCAGCAGCCCGTCGTTAGGTTCTAGCACAGATACGCAGTATTTT
CDR3 protein: CASSPSLGSSTDTQYF

D gene: TRBD2
V gene: TRBV30
CDR3 length: 19
J gene: TRBJ2-2
clone size: .
CDR3 DNA: TGTGCCTGGAGTTGGGTTACCAAACTAGCGGGGGCCTTCACCGGGGAGCTGTTTTTT
CDR3 protein: CAWSWVTKLAGAFTGELFF

D gene: .
V gene: TRBV15
CDR3 length: 16
J gene: TRBJ1-3
clone size: .
CDR3 DNA: TGTGCCACCAGCAGAGATCTGGCAAACTCTGGAAACACCATATATTTT
CDR3 protein: CATSRDLANSGNTIYF

D gene: TRBD1
V gene: TRBV16
CDR3 length: 18
J gene: TRBJ1-3
clone size: .
CDR3 DNA: TGTGCCAGCAGCCAACTACCTCCGGGACAGGGTTTTGGAAACACCATATATTTT
CDR3 protein: CASSQLPPGQGFGNTIYF

D gene: TRBD1
V gene: TRBV7-3
CDR3 length: 14
J gene: TRBJ1-1
clone size: few
CDR3 DNA: TGTGCCAGCAGCGCAGGGGGCAAGAACACTGAAGCTTTCTTT
CDR3 protein: CASSAGGKNTEAFF

D gene: TRBD2
V gene: TRBV3-1
CDR3 length: 17
J gene: TRBJ2-6
clone size: .
CDR3 DNA: TGTGCCAGCAGCCCCCGCGGGGGAAGCTCTGGGGCCAACGTCCTGACTTTC
CDR3 protein: CASSPRGGSSGANVLTF

D gene: .
V gene: TRBV19
CDR3 length: 15
J gene: TRBJ2-7
clone size: .
CDR3 DNA: TGTGCCAGTAGTGTCCTTAGCGGAAACCCCTACGAGCAGTACTTC
CDR3 protein: CASSVLSGNPYEQYF

D gene: TRBD2
V gene: TRBV7-9
CDR3 length: 16
J gene: TRBJ2-1
clone size: many
CDR3 DNA: TGTGCCAGCAGCCCCCGAGTTCTAGCGGGAGTAAGTGAGCAGTTCTTC
CDR3 protein: CASSPRVLAGVSEQFF

D gene: .
V gene: TRBV19
CDR3 length: 14
J gene: TRBJ1-5
clone size: .
CDR3 DNA: TGTGCCAGTAGTTCAGGAATGCAGGGTCAGCCCCAGCATTTT
CDR3 protein: CASSSGMQGQPQHF

D gene: .
V gene: TRBV7-2
CDR3 length: 15
J gene: TRBJ2-5
clone size: many
CDR3 DNA: TGTGCCAGCAGCCCTACGATCAAGGACGGAAAGACCCAGTACTTC
CDR3 protein: CASSPTIKDGKTQYF

D gene: TRBD2
V gene: TRBV3-1
CDR3 length: 15
J gene: TRBJ2-4
clone size: few
CDR3 DNA: TGTGCCAGCAGCGAGACTAGCGGGCTTTCGGACATTCAGTACTTC
CDR3 protein: CASSETSGLSDIQYF

D gene: .
V gene: TRBV24-1
CDR3 length: 16
J gene: TRBJ2-1
clone size: .
CDR3 DNA: TGTGCCACCAGTGATCCAGACAGCGGCTCCTACAATGAGCAGTTCTTC
CDR3 protein: CATSDPDSGSYNEQFF

D gene: .
V gene: TRBV9
CDR3 length: 15
J gene: TRBJ2-5
clone size: many
CDR3 DNA: TGTGCCAGCAGCGTTTACGGGACCACAAGCGAGACCCAGTACTTC
CDR3 protein: CASSVYGTTSETQYF

D gene: .
V gene: TRBV6-1
CDR3 length: 13
J gene: TRBJ1-5
clone size: many
CDR3 DNA: TGTGCCAGCAGAATGGACAGCAATCAGCCCCAGCATTTT
CDR3 protein: CASRMDSNQPQHF

D gene: .
V gene: TRBV5-1
CDR3 length: 13
J gene: TRBJ2-3
clone size: many
CDR3 DNA: TGCGCCAGCAGCTGGAAAGGCACAGATACGCAGTATTTT
CDR3 protein: CASSWKGTDTQYF

D gene: .
V gene: TRBV2
CDR3 length: 13
J gene: TRBJ1-2
clone size: .
CDR3 DNA: TGTGCCAGCAGTGAAGATCGAATTTATGGCTACACCTTC
CDR3 protein: CASSEDRIYGYTF

D gene: .
V gene: TRBV2
CDR3 length: 15
J gene: TRBJ1-1
clone size: many
CDR3 DNA: TGTGCCAGCAGTGTTGGGACGGTATTGAACACTGAAGCTTTCTTT
CDR3 protein: CASSVGTVLNTEAFF

D gene: .
V gene: TRBV10-3
CDR3 length: 14
J gene: TRBJ2-3
clone size: .
CDR3 DNA: TGTGCCATCAGCAGAGGGCAGGGACCAGATACGCAGTATTTT
CDR3 protein: CAISRGQGPDTQYF

D gene: .
V gene: TRBV28
CDR3 length: 13
J gene: TRBJ2-3
clone size: many
CDR3 DNA: TGTGCCAGCAGTTTTTTGGGGGGAGATACGCAGTATTTT
CDR3 protein: CASSFLGGDTQYF

D gene: TRBD1
V gene: TRBV28
CDR3 length: 19
J gene: TRBJ1-2
clone size: once
CDR3 DNA: TGTGCCAGCAGTTCGCCGGGACAGCGCCTTGGGGCGGCTAACTATGGCTACACCTTC
CDR3 protein: CASSSPGQRLGAANYGYTF

D gene: .
V gene: TRBV12-3/TRBV12-4
CDR3 length: 14
J gene: TRBJ1-1
clone size: many
CDR3 DNA: TGTGCCAGCACTTATCAACTATCGGGGGCTGAAGCTTTCTTT
CDR3 protein: CASTYQLSGAEAFF

D gene: TRBD1
V gene: TRBV27
CDR3 length: 14
J gene: TRBJ2-1
clone size: .
CDR3 DNA: TGTGCCAGCAGCCGGGACAGGGGGGCCAATGAGCAGTTCTTC
CDR3 protein: CASSRDRGANEQFF

D gene: .
V gene: TRBV7-8
CDR3 length: 15
J gene: TRBJ1-2
clone size: many
CDR3 DNA: TGTGCCAGCAGCTTAGATCGACAGGCCCTCCATGGCTACACCTTC
CDR3 protein: CASSLDRQALHGYTF

D gene: .
V gene: TRBV9
CDR3 length: 18
J gene: TRBJ1-4
clone size: few
CDR3 DNA: TGTGCCAGCAGCGTAGGAGGGGGAGGGAATACGGCGAATGAAAAACTGTTTTTT
CDR3 protein: CASSVGGGGNTANEKLFF

D gene: .
V gene: TRBV6-1
CDR3 length: 13
J gene: TRBJ1-3
clone size: .
CDR3 DNA: TGTGCCAGCAGGAGGGATCCTCGAAACACCATATATTTT
CDR3 protein: CASRRDPRNTIYF

D gene: .
V gene: TRBV20-1
CDR3 length: 11
J gene: TRBJ2-7
clone size: many
CDR3 DNA: TGCAGTGCTACCGACGGCTACGAGCAGTACTTC
CDR3 protein: CSATDGYEQYF

D gene: .
V gene: TRBV12-3/TRBV12-4
CDR3 length: 14
J gene: TRBJ2-6
clone size: many
CDR3 DNA: TGTGCCAGCAGCCCAGCGGGTGGGGCCAACGTCCTGACTTTC
CDR3 protein: CASSPAGGANVLTF

D gene: .
V gene: TRBV5-5
CDR3 length: 14
J gene: TRBJ1-2
clone size: .
CDR3 DNA: TGTGCCAGCAGCTTGTACAGGAACCTCTATGGCTACACCTTC
CDR3 protein: CASSLYRNLYGYTF

D gene: .
V gene: TRBV27
CDR3 length: 16
J gene: TRBJ2-5
clone size: many
CDR3 DNA: TGTGCCAGCAGTTTAATGGCCGGGGTGTCGGCAGAGACCCAGTACTTC
CDR3 protein: CASSLMAGVSAETQYF

D gene: .
V gene: TRBV29-1
CDR3 length: 18
J gene: TRBJ2-7
clone size: .
CDR3 DNA: TGCAGCGTTGAAGAGATACGGCCCGAACGACTTAGCTCCTACGAGCAGTACTTC
CDR3 protein: CSVEEIRPERLSSYEQYF

D gene: .
V gene: TRBV7-6
CDR3 length: 15
J gene: TRBJ2-3
clone size: .
CDR3 DNA: TGTGCCAGCAGCTTAAGCTCGTCCGGGGTCGATACGCAGTATTTT
CDR3 protein: CASSLSSSGVDTQYF

D gene: TRBD2
V gene: TRBV2
CDR3 length: 16
J gene: TRBJ2-1
clone size: many
CDR3 DNA: TGTGCCAGCAGTGACGATAGGCTAGCGGCTTACAATGAGCAGTTCTTC
CDR3 protein: CASSDDRLAAYNEQFF

D gene: TRBD2
V gene: TRBV30
CDR3 length: 12
J gene: TRBJ2-1
clone size: many
CDR3 DNA: TGTGCCTGGGGGCCTAGCGGGGGGAAGCTGTTCTTC
CDR3 protein: CAWGPSGGKLFF

D gene: TRBD2
V gene: TRBV2
CDR3 length: 16
J gene: TRBJ2-1
clone size: .
CDR3 DNA: TGTGCCAGCAAAGGTGGACCGGGACGGGACTACAATGAGCAGCTCTTC
CDR3 protein: CASKGGPGRDYNEQLF

D gene: .
V gene: TRBV6-1
CDR3 length: 15
J gene: TRBJ1-1
clone size: .
CDR3 DNA: TGTGCCAGCATTCCCAGGGGTATGACGTACACTGAAGCTTTCTTT
CDR3 protein: CASIPRGMTYTEAFF

D gene: TRBD2
V gene: TRBV29-1
CDR3 length: 18
J gene: TRBJ2-7
clone size: .
CDR3 DNA: TGCAGCGTTGAAGATAGGGGGATAGCGGGGGGGAAATACTACGAGCAGTACTTC
CDR3 protein: CSVEDRGIAGGKYYEQYF